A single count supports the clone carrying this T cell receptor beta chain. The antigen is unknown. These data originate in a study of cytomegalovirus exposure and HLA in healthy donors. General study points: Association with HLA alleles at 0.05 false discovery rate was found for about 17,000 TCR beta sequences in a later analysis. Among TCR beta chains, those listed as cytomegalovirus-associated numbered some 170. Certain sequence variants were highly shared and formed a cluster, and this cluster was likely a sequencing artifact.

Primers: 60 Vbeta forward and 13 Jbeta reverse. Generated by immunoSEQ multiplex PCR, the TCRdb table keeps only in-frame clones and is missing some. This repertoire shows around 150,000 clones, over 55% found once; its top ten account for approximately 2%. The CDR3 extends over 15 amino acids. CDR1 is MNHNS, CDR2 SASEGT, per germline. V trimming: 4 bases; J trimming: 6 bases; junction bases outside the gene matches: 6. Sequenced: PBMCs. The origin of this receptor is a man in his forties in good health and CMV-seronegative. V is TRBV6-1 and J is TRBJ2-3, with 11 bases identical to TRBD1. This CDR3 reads CASSAGQGAIDTQYF. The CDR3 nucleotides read TGTGCCAGCAGTGCAGGACAGGGGGCAATTGATACGCAGTATTTT.